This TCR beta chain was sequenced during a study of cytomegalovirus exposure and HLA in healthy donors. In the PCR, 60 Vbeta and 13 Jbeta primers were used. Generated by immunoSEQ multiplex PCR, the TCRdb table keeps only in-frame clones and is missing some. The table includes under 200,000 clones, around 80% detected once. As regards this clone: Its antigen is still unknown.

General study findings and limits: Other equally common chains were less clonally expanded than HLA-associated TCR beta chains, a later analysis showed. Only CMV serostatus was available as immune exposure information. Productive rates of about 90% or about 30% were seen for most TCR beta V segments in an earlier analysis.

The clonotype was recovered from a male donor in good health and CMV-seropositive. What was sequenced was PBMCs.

In DNA, the CDR3 is TGTGCCAGCAGCTCCGGGACTGTATCCTACGAGCAGTACTTC. This gives the protein CASSSGTVSYEQYF. The chain combines TRBV9 with TRBJ2-7, with D perhaps matching TRBD2 (6 bases). The V end lost 4 bases, the J end lost 1 base, and 12 bases lay between the germline ends. Germline loops: CDR1 SGDLS, CDR2 YYNGEE. This CDR3 is built from 14 residues.